These T cell receptor beta chains were read from a single sample in a study of glioma-infiltrating T cells. TCRdb redid the calling of the multiplex PCR reads with MiXCR, one entry per CDR3 protein. The table has about 130,000 distinct CDR3 sequences, about 22% seen once; the top ten hold approximately 26%. Sequenced material: glioma tissue, nonneoplastic brain tissue, or PBMCs (not recorded which). Source of these receptors: a human donor with low-grade glioma or glioblastoma, undergoing nonglioma brain surgery, or in good health (not recorded which). Both conserved end residues are part of each CDR3. Fields, in order: CDR3 protein, CDR3 DNA, V gene, clone size, D gene, J gene. The D gene is left open where the match is weak. Size is stated for part of the rows, as once, few or many counts, or as a class when the clone is expanded.

CASSIWYRWTNTGELFF TGTGCCAGTAGTATTTGGTACCGGTGGACGAACACCGGGGAGCTGTTTTTT TRBV19 few . TRBJ2-2
CASSFGTGSEAFF TGTGCCAGCAGCTTCGGGACAGGTAGTGAAGCTTTCTTT TRBV11-3 few TRBD1 TRBJ1-1
CASSPRTASDSPLHF TGTGCCAGCAGTCCCCGGACAGCCTCGGATTCACCCCTCCACTTT TRBV2 . . TRBJ1-6
CASSPLEVLEQYF TGTGCCAGCAGCCCTCTAGAGGTTCTCGAGCAGTACTTC TRBV7-2 . . TRBJ2-7
CSVAELPNTEAFF TGCAGCGTTGCAGAACTACCGAACACTGAAGCTTTTTTT TRBV29-1 . . TRBJ1-1
CASSLRTRTTDTQYF TGTGCCAGCAGCTTGCGGACTAGGACCACAGATACGCAGTATTTT TRBV7-9 . TRBD2 TRBJ2-3
CASSRSDTSNYGYTF TGTGCCAGCAGCCGTTCGGACACATCGAACTATGGCTACACCTTC TRBV4-2 few . TRBJ1-2
CASSLNSGADTQYF TGTGCCAGCAGCTTAAACAGTGGGGCAGATACGCAGTATTTT TRBV7-3 . . TRBJ2-3
CASSLSRSKETQYF TGTGCCAGCAGCTTAAGCAGGAGCAAAGAGACCCAGTACTTC TRBV7-2 few . TRBJ2-5
CASSHDYYNEQFF TGTGCCAGCAGCCACGATTACTACAATGAGCAGTTCTTC TRBV14 many . TRBJ2-1
CASSLVHNEQFF TGTGCCAGCAGCTTGGTACATAATGAGCAGTTCTTC TRBV7-6 many . TRBJ2-1
CASSLEYEGAGTQYF TGTGCCAGCAGTTTGGAGTATGAGGGGGCGGGTACGCAGTATTTT TRBV28 many TRBD1 TRBJ2-3
CASSRTSGGLNTQYF TGTGCCAGCAGTCGGACTAGCGGGGGGCTGAATACGCAGTATTTT TRBV2 . TRBD2 TRBJ2-3
CASRSVDGSSYNSPLHF TGTGCCAGCAGATCAGTGGACGGGAGCTCCTATAATTCACCCCTCCACTTT TRBV6-2/TRBV6-3 many . TRBJ1-6
CSARDGGSGELFF TGCAGTGCTAGAGATGGCGGGTCCGGGGAGCTGTTTTTT TRBV20-1 few . TRBJ2-2
CSVSGTGNTEAFF TGCAGTGTTTCGGGGACGGGGAACACTGAAGCTTTCTTT TRBV20-1 many . TRBJ1-1
CASSLSGQRGETQYF TGTGCCAGCAGCTTGTCCGGGCAGCGAGGGGAGACCCAGTACTTC TRBV7-7 few . TRBJ2-5
CASSPVTSGGETQYF TGTGCCAGCAGCCCAGTCACTAGCGGGGGTGAGACCCAGTACTTC TRBV7-9 few TRBD2 TRBJ2-5
CASSLVGLLGQQNTEAFF TGTGCCAGCAGCTTAGTAGGCCTTCTGGGACAGCAGAACACTGAAGCTTTCTTT TRBV7-2 few TRBD1 TRBJ1-1
CASSGGEGQPQHF TGTGCCAGCAGTGGGGGGGAGGGTCAGCCCCAGCATTTT TRBV2 many . TRBJ1-5
CSSREGVTDTQYF TGCAGTTCTAGAGAGGGAGTCACAGATACGCAGTATTTT TRBV20-1 . . TRBJ2-3
CSVDRVRKQFF TGCAGCGTTGACAGGGTGAGGAAGCAGTTCTTC TRBV29-1 . . TRBJ2-1
CSARDPGTYGYTF TGCAGTGCTAGAGATCCAGGGACCTATGGCTACACCTTC TRBV20-1 many . TRBJ1-2
CASSAGDYLRPQHF TGTGCCAGCTCTGCAGGGGATTACTTACGGCCCCAGCATTTT TRBV27 many . TRBJ1-5
CASSYFARVDGQETQYF TGTGCCAGCAGTTACTTCGCCCGGGTCGACGGTCAAGAGACCCAGTACTTC TRBV6-6 many . TRBJ2-5
CASSFYICSTQEDFNNEQFF . TRBV9 . . TRBJ2-1
CATSDSGLSNQPQHF TGTGCCACCAGTGACTCAGGGTTAAGCAATCAGCCCCAGCATTTT TRBV24-1 . . TRBJ1-5
CASSLGTGVEDTQYF TGTGCCAGCAGCTTGGGGACAGGGGTGGAAGATACGCAGTATTTT TRBV7-3 few TRBD1 TRBJ2-3
CASSFSGGANIQYF TGCGCCAGCAGCTTTAGCGGGGGGGCGAACATTCAGTACTTC TRBV5-1 . TRBD2 TRBJ2-4